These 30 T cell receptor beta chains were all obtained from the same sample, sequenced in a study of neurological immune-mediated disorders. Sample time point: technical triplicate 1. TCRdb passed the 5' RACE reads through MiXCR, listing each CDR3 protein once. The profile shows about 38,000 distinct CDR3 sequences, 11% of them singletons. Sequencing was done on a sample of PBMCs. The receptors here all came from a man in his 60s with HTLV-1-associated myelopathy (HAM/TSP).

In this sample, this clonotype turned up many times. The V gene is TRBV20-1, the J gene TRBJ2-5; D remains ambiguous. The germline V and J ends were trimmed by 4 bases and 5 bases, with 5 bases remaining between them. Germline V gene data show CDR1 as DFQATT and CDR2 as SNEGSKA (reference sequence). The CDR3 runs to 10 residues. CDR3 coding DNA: TGCAGTGCTAATCTGGAGACCCAGTACTTC. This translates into CSANLETQYF.

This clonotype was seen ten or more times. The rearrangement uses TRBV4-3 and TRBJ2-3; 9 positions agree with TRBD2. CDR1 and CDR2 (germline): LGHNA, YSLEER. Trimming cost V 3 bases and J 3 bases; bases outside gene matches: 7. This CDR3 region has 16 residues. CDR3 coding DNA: TGCGCCAGCAGCCAGTCCCTTGCGGGGGGGACAGATACGCAGTATTTT. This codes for CASSQSLAGGTDTQYF.

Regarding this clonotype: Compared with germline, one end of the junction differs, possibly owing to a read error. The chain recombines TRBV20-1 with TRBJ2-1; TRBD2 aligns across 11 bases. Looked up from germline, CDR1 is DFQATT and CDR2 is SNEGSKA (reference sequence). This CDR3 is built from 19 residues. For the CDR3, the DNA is TGCAGTGCTGGAGGTAGTGGACTAGCGGGCCGTAGCTCATACAATGCGCAGTTCTTC. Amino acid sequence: CSAGGSGLAGRSSYNAQFF.

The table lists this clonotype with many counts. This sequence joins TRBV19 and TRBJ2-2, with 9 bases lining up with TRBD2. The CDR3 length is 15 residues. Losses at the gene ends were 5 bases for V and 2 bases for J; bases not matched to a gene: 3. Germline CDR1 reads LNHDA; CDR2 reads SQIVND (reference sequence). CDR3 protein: CASSLAGLNTGELFF. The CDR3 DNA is TGTGCCAGTAGTCTAGCGGGATTAAACACCGGGGAGCTGTTTTTT.

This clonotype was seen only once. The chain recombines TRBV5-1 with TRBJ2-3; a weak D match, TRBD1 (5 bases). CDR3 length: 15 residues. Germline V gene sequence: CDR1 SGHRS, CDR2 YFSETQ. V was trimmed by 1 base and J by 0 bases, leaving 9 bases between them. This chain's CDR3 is CASSLLGASTDTQYF. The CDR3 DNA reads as TGCGCCAGCAGCTTGTTAGGGGCTAGCACAGATACGCAGTATTTT.

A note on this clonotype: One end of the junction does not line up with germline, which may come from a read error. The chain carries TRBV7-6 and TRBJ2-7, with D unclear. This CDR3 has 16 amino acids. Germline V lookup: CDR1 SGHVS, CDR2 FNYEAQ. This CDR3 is CASSLDQGKPFYGQYF. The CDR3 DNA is TGTGCCAGCAGCTTAGATCAAGGAAAACCTTTCTACGGGCAGTACTTC. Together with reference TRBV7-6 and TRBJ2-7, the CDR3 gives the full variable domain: GAGVSQSPRYKVTKRGQDVALRCDPISGHVSLYWYRQALGQGPEFLTYFNYEAQQDKSGLPNDRFSAERPEGSISTLTIQRTEQRDSAMYRCASSLDQGKPFYGQYFGPGTRLTVT.

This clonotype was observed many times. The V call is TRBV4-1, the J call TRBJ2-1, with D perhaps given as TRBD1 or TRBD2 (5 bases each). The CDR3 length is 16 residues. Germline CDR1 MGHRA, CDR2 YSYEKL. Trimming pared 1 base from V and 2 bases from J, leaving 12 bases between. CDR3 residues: CASSQGRQGAYNEQFF. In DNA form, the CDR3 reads TGCGCCAGCAGCCAAGGACGCCAGGGAGCCTACAATGAGCAGTTCTTC.

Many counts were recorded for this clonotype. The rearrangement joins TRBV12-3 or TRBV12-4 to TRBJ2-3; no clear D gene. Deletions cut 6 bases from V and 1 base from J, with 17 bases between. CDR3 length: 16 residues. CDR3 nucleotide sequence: TGTGCCAGCAGCCCACGAGGATTGGTGGGCACAGATACGCAGTATTTT. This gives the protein CASSPRGLVGTDTQYF.

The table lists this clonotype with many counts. CDR3 DNA sequence: TGCGCCAGCAGCGCGAGCCAGGGAACTAACTATGGCTACACCTTC. It translates to CASSASQGTNYGYTF. The V gene is TRBV5-1, the J gene TRBJ1-2; tentatively, D is TRBD1 (5 bases). Per the germline V gene, CDR1 is SGHRS and CDR2 is YFSETQ. Deletions cut 4 bases from V and 0 bases from J, with 13 bases between. The CDR3 has 15 residues.

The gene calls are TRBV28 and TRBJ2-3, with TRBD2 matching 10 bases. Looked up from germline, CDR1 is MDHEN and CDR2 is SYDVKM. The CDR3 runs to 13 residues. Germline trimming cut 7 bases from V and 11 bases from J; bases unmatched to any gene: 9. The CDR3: CASTSSGSYLQYF. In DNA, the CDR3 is TGTGCCAGCACGTCTAGCGGGAGCTATTTGCAGTATTTT.

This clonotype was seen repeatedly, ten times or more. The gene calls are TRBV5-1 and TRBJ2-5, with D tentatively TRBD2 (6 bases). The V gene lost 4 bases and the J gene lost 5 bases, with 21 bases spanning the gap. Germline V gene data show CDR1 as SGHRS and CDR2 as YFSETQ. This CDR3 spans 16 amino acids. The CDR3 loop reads CASSRGSAGLGETQYF. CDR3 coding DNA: TGCGCCAGCAGCCGGGGGTCGGCTGGGCTGGGGGAGACCCAGTACTTC. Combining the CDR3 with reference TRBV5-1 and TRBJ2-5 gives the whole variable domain KAGVTQTPRYLIKTRGQQVTLSCSPISGHRSVSWYQQTPGQGLQFLFEYFSETQRNKGNFPGRFSGRQFSNSRSEMNVSTLELGDSALYLCASSRGSAGLGETQYFGPGTRLLVL.

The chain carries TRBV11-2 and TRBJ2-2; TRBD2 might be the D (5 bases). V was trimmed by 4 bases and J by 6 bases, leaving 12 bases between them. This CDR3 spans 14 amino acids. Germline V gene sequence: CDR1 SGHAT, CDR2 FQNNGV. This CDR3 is CASSSPGSPGELFF. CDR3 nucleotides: TGTGCCAGCAGCTCCCCGGGGAGCCCCGGGGAGCTGTTTTTT. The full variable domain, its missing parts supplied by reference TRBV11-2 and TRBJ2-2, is EAGVAQSPRYKIIEKRQSVAFWCNPISGHATLYWYQQILGQGPKLLIQFQNNGVVDDSQLPKDRFSAERLKGVDSTLKIQPAKLEDSAVYLCASSSPGSPGELFFGEGSRLTVL.

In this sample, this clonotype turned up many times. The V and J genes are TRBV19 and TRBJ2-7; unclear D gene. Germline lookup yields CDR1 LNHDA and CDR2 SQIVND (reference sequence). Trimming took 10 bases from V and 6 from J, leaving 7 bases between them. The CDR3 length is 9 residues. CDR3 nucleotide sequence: TGTGCCACCACATTCGAGCAGTACTTC. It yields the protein CATTFEQYF.

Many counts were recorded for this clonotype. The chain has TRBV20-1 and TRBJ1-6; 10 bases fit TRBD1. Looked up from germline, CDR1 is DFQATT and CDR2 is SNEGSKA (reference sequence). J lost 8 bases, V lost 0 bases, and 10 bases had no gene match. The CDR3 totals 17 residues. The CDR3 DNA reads TGCAGTGCTAGAGACATGGGACAGGGGCGATTAGATTCACCCCTCCACTTT. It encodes CSARDMGQGRLDSPLHF.

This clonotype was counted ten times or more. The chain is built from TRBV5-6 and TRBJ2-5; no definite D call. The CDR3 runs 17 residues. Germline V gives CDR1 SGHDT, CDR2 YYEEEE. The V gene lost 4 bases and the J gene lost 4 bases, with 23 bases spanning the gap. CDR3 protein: CASSPQARPTLGETQYF. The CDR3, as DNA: TGTGCCAGCAGCCCACAAGCCCGGCCGACCCTCGGAGAGACCCAGTACTTC.

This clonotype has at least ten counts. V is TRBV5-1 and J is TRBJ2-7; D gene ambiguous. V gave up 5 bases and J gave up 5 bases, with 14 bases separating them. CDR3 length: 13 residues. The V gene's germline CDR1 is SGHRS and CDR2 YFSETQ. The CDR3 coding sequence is TGCGCCAGCAGTTTGCTGGTTGGGGACGAGCAGTACTTC. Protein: CASSLLVGDEQYF.

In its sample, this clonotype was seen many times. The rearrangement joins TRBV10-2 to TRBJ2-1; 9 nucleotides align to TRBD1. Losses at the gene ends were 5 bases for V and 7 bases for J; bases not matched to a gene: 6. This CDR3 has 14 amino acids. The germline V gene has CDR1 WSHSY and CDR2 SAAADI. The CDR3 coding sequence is TGCGCCAGCAGTCAACAGGGGGCACGGAATGAGCAGTTCTTC. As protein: CASSQQGARNEQFF.

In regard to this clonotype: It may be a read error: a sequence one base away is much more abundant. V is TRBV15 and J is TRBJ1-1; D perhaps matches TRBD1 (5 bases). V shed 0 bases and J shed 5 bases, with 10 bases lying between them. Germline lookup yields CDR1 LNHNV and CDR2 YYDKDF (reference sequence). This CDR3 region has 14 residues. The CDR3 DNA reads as TGTGCCACCAGCAGAGACACCAGGGAGACTGAAGCTTTCTTT. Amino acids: CATSRDTRETEAFF.

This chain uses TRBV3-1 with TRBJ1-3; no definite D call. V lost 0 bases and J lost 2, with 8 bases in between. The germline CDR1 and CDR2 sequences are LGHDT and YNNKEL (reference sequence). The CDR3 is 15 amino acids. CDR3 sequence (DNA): TGTGCCAGCAGCCAAGATTCCAAACCTGGAAACACCATATATTTT. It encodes CASSQDSKPGNTIYF.

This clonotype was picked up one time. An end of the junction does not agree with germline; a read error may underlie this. DNA of the CDR3: TGTGCCAGCAGATTAGCGTACGACAGGGGGCGAACCGGGGAGATGTTTTTT. Protein product: CASRLAYDRGRTGEMFF. The chain carries TRBV7-8 and TRBJ2-2; TRBD1 aligns across 10 bases. Germline loops: CDR1 SGHVS, CDR2 FQNEAQ. The CDR3 extends over 17 amino acids.

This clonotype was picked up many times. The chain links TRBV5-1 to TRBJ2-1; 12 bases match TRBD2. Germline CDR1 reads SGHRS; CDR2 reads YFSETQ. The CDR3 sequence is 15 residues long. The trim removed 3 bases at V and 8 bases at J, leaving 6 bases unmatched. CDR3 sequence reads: CASSSASGRAYEQFF. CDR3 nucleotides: TGCGCCAGCAGCTCTGCTAGCGGGAGGGCCTATGAGCAGTTCTTC. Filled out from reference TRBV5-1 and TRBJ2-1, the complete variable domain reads KAGVTQTPRYLIKTRGQQVTLSCSPISGHRSVSWYQQTPGQGLQFLFEYFSETQRNKGNFPGRFSGRQFSNSRSEMNVSTLELGDSALYLCASSSASGRAYEQFFGPGTRLTVL.

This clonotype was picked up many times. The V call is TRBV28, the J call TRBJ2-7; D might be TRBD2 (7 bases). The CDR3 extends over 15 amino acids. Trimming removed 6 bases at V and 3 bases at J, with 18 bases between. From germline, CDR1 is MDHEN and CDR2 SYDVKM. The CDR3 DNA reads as TGTGCCAGCAGCCTGGGGGGGGCGCGGATCTACGAGCAGTACTTC. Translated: CASSLGGARIYEQYF.

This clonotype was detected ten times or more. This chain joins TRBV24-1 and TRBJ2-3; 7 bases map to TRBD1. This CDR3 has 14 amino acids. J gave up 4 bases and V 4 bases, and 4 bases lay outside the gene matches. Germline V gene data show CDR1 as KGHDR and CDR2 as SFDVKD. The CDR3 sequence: CATSDPRGSDTQYF. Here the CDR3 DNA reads TGTGCCACCAGTGACCCCAGGGGGTCAGATACGCAGTATTTT.

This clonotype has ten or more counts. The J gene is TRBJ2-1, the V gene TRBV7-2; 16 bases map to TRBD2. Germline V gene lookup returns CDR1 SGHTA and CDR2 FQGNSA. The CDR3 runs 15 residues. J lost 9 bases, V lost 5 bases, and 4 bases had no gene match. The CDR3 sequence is CASSPGTSGRAEQFF. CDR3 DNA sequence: TGTGCCAGCAGCCCCGGGACTAGCGGGAGGGCTGAGCAGTTCTTC.

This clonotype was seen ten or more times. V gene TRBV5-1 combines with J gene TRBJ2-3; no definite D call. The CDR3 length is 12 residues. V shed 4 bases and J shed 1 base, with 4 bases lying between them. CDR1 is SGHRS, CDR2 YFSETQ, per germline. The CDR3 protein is CASSPGTDTQYF. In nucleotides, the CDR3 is TGCGCCAGCAGCCCGGGCACAGATACGCAGTATTTT.

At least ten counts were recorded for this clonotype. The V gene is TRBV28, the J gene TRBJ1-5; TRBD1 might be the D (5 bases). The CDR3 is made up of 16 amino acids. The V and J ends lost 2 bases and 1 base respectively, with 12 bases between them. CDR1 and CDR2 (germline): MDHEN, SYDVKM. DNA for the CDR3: TGTGCCAGCAGTTTACCGGGGCCGGGCAGCAATCAGCCCCAGCATTTT. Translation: CASSLPGPGSNQPQHF.

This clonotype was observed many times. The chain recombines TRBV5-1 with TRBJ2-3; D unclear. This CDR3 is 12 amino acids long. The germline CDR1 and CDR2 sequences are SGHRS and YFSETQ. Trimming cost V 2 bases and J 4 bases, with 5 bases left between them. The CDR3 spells CASSFASDTQYF. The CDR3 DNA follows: TGCGCCAGCAGCTTCGCCTCAGATACGCAGTATTTT.

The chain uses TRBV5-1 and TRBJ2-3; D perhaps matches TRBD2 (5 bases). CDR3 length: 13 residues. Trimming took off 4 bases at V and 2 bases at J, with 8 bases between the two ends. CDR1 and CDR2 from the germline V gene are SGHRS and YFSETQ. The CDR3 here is CASSGGSTDTQYF. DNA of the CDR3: TGCGCCAGCAGCGGCGGGTCCACAGATACGCAGTATTTT.

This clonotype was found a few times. The CDR3 DNA sequence: TGTGCCAGCTTCGGCCATCCGAACACCGGGGAGCTGTTTTTT. Translated, it gives CASFGHPNTGELFF. This chain joins TRBV7-9 and TRBJ2-2; D remains unclear. The CDR3 is made up of 14 amino acids. Germline-derived CDR1 and CDR2 are SEHNR and FQNEAQ (reference sequence). Trimming took 8 bases from V and 0 from J, leaving 10 bases between them.

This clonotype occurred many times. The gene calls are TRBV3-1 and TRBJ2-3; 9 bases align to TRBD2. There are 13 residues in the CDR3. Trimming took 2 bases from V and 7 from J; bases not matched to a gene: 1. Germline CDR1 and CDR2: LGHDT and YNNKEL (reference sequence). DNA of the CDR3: TGTGCCAGCAGCCAACTAGCGGGGAATACGCAGTATTTT. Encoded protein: CASSQLAGNTQYF.